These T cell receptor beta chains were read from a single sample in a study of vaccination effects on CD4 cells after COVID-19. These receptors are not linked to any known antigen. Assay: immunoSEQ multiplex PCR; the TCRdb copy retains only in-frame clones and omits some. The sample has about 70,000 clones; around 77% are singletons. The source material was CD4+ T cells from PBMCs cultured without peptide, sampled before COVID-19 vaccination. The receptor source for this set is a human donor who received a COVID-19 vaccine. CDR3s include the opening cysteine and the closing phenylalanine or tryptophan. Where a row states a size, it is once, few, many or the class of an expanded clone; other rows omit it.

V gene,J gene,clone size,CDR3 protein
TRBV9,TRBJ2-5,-,CASSVGGPEKTQYF
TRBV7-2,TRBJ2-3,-,CASSSATGADTQYF
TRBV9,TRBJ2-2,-,CASSVKGTNTGELFF
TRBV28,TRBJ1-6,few,CASSPFGQAGSPLHF
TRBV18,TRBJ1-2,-,CASSPRGADYGYTF
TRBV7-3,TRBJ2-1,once,CASSLIRTGGYEQFF
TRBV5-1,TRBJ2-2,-,CASSYPKETGGSGELFF
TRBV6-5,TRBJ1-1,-,CASTHTIGTEAFF
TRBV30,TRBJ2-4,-,CAWSVLPLGKNIQYF
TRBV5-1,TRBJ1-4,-,CASSPDSTPGKLFF
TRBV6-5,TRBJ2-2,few,CASRPGTSTGELFF
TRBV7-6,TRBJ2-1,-,CASSFKPYNEQFF
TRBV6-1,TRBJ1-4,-,CASSDSALNEKLFF
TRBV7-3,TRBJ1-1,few,CASSLTGMNTEAFF
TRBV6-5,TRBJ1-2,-,CASSPGAWSNYGYTF
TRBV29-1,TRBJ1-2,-,CSVVGQGAWGYTF
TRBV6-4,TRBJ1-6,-,CASRDQASYNSPLHF
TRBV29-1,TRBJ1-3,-,CSVRAHSGNTIYF
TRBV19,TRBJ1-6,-,CASTLHGQANSPLHF
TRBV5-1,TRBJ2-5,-,CASSGQGEGETQYF
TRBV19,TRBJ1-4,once,CASNPGYHEKLFF
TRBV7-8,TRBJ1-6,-,CASSSGQANNSPLHF
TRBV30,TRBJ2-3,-,CAWTTGGTDTQYF
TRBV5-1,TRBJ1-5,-,CASSWPGHHYQPQHF
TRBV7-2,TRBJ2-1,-,CASSYLANNNEQFF
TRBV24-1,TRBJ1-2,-,CATSDPGQGPYLF
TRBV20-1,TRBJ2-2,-,CSASLPDGELFF
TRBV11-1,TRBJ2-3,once,CASSFWTGSTDTQYF
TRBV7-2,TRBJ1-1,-,CASSGTGGTEAFF
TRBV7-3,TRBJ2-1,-,CASSLNRGPYNEQFF